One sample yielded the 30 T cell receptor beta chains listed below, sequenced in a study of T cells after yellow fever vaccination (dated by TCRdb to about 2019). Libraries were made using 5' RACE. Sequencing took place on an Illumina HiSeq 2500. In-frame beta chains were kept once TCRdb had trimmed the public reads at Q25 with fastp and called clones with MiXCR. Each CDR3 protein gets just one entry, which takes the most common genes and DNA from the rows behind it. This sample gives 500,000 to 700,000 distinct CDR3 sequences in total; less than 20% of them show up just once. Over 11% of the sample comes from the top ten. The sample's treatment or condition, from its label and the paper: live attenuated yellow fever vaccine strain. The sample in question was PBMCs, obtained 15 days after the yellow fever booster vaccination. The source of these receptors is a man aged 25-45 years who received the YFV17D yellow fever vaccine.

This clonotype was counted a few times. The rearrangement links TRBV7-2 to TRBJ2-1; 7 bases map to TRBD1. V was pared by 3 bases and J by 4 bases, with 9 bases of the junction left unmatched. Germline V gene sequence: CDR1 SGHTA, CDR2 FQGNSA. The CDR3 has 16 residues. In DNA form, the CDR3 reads TGTGCCAGCAGCTTTATTGCCGGGACAGCATACAATGAGCAGTTCTTC. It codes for CASSFIAGTAYNEQFF. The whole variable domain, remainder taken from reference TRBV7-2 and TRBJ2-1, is GAGVSQSPSNKVTEKGKDVELRCDPISGHTALYWYRQSLGQGLEFLIYFQGNSAPDKSGLPSDRFSAERTGGSVSTLTIQRTQQEDSAVYLCASSFIAGTAYNEQFFGPGTRLTVL.

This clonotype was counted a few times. The CDR3 here is CASSDGDTQYF. CDR3 nucleotide sequence: TGTGCCTCGTCTGATGGAGATACGCAGTATTTT. V is TRBV30 and J is TRBJ2-3; D is unresolved. CDR3 length equals 11 residues. The germline V and J ends were trimmed by 7 bases and 5 bases, with 10 bases remaining between them. Germline loops: CDR1 GTSNPN, CDR2 SVGIG (reference sequence).

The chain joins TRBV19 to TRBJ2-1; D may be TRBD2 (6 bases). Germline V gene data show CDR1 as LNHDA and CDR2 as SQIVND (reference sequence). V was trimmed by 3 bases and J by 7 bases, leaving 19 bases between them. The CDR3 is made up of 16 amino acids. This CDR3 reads CASSIWIGREENEQFF. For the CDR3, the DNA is TGTGCCAGTAGTATTTGGATCGGCAGGGAGGAGAATGAGCAGTTCTTC.

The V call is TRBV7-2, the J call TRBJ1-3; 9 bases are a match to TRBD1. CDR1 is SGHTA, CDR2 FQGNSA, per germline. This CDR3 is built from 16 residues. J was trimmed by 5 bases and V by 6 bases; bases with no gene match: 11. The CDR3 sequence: CASSYRQGDRRNTIYF. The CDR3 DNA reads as TGTGCCAGCAGTTACCGACAGGGGGATCGAAGAAACACCATATATTTT.

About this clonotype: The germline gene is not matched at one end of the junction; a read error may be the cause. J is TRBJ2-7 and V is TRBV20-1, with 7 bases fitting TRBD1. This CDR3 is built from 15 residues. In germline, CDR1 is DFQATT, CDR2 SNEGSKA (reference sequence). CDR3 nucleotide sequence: TGCTGTGCTAGAGATCGAGGGGGCCATCCCTACGAGCAGTACTTC. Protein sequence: CCARDRGGHPYEQYF.

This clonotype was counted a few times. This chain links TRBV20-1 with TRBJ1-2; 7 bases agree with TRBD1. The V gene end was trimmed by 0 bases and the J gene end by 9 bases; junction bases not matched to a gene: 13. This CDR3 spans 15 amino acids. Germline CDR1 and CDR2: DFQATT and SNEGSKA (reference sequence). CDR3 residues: CSARDDNRGDRSYTF. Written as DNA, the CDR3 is TGCAGTGCTAGAGATGATAACAGGGGTGACCGGAGCTACACCTTC.

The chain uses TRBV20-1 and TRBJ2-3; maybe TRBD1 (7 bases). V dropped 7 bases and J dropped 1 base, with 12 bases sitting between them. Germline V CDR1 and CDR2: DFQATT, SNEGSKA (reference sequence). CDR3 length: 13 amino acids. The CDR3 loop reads CSGRRGRTDTQYF. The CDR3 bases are TGCAGTGGGCGGAGGGGGCGCACAGATACGCAGTATTTT.

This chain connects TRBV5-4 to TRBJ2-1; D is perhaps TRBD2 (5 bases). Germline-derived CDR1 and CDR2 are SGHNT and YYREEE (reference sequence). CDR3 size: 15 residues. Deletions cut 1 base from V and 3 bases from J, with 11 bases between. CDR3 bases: TGTGCCAGCAGCTTGTTTGCTCGGGACTACAATGAGCAGTTCTTC. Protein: CASSLFARDYNEQFF.

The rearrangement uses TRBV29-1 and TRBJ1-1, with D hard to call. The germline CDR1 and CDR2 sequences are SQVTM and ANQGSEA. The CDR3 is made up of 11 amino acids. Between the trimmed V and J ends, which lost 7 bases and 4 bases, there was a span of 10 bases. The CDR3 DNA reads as TGCAGCGCCGCGAAAGGCACTGAAGCTTTCTTT. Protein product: CSAAKGTEAFF. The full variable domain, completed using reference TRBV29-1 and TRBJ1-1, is SAVISQKPSRDICQRGTSLTIQCQVDSQVTMMFWYRQQPGQSLTLIATANQGSEATYESGFVIDKFPISRPNLTFSTLTVSNMSPEDSSIYLCSAAKGTEAFFGQGTRLTVV.

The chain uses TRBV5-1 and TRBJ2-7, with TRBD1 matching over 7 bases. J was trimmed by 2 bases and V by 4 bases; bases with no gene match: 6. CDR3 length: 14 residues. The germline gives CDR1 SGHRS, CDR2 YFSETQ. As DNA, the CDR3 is TGCGCCAGCAGCAAGACAGGGCAGCCCTACGAGCAGTACTTC. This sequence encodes CASSKTGQPYEQYF.

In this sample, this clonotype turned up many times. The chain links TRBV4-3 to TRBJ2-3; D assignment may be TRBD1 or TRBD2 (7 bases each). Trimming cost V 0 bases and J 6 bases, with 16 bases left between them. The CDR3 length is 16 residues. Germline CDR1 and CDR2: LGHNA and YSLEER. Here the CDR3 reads CASSQEGGGAADTQYF. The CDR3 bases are TGCGCCAGCAGCCAAGAGGGAGGGGGCGCGGCGGATACGCAGTATTTT.

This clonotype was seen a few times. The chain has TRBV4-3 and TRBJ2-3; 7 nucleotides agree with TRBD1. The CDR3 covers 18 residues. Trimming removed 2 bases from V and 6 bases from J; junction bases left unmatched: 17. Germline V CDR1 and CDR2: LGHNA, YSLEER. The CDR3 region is CASSQSRGTRVAFDTQYF. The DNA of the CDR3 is TGCGCCAGCAGCCAATCCAGGGGGACGAGGGTAGCTTTTGATACGCAGTATTTT.

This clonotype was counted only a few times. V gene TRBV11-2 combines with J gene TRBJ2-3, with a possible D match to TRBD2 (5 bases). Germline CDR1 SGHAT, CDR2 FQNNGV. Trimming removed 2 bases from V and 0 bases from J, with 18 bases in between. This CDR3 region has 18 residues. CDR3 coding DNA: TGTGCCAGCAGCTTACATCGAGGGAGCGGTTCTAGCACAGATACGCAGTATTTT. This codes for CASSLHRGSGSSTDTQYF.

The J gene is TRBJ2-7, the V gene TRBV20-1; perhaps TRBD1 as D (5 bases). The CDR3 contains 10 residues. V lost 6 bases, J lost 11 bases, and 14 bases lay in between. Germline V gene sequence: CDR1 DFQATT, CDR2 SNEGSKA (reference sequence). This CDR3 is CSATRQQEYF. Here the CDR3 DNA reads TGCAGTGCAACGCGACAACAGGAGTACTTC.

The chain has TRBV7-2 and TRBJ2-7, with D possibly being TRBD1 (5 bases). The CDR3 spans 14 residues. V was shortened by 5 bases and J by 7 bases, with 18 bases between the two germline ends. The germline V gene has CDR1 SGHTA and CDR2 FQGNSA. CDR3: CASSTRGPAEEQYF. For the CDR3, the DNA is TGTGCCAGCAGCACAAGGGGCCCCGCGGAGGAGCAGTACTTC. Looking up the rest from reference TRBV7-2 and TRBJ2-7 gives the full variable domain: GAGVSQSPSNKVTEKGKDVELRCDPISGHTALYWYRQSLGQGLEFLIYFQGNSAPDKSGLPSDRFSAERTGGSVSTLTIQRTQQEDSAVYLCASSTRGPAEEQYFGPGTRLTVT.

The chain's CDR3 is CSARDATNSPLHF. DNA of the CDR3: TGCAGTGCTAGAGACGCCACCAATTCACCCCTCCACTTT. The gene calls are TRBV20-1 and TRBJ1-6; D is unclear. The CDR3 contains 13 residues. V was pared by 0 bases and J by 7 bases, with 7 bases between. Germline V gene sequence: CDR1 DFQATT, CDR2 SNEGSKA (reference sequence).

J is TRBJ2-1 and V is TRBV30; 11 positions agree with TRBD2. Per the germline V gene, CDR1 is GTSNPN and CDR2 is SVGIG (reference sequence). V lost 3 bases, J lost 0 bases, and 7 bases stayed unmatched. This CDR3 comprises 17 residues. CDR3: CAWSGTSGRSSYNEQFF. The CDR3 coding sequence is TGTGCCTGGAGCGGGACTAGCGGAAGGAGCTCCTACAATGAGCAGTTCTTC.

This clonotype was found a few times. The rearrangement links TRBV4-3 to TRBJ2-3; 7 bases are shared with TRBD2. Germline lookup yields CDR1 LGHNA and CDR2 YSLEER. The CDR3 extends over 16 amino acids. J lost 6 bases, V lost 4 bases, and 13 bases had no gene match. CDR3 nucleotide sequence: TGCGCCAGCAGCCGAGCCGGGCGGGGGTATGCTGATACGCAGTATTTT. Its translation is CASSRAGRGYADTQYF.

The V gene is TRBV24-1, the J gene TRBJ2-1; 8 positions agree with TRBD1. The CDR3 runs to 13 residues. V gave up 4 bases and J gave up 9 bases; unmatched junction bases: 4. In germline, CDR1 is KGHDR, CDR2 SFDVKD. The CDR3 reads CATSELDRGEQFF. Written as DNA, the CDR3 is TGTGCCACCAGTGAACTCGACAGGGGTGAGCAGTTCTTC.

CDR3 amino acids: CSVVGPSGELFF. The CDR3 region has the DNA TGCAGCGTGGTGGGACCCTCCGGGGAGCTGTTTTTT. The chain has TRBV29-1 and TRBJ2-2; either TRBD1 or TRBD2 may fit D (5 bases each). V shed 6 bases and J shed 6 bases, with 11 bases lying between them. The CDR3 covers 12 residues. Germline lookup yields CDR1 SQVTM and CDR2 ANQGSEA.

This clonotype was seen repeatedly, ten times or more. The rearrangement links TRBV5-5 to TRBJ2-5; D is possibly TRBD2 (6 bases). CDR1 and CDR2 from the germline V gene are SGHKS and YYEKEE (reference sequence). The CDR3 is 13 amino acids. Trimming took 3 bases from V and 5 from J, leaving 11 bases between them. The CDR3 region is CASSSWGEETQYF. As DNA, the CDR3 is TGTGCCAGCAGCTCATGGGGGGAGGAGACCCAGTACTTC.

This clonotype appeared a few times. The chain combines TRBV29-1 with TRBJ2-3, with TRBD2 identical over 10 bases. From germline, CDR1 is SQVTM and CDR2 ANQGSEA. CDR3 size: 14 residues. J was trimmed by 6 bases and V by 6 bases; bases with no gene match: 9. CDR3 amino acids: CSVATSGPGDTQYF. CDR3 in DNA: TGCAGCGTCGCGACTAGCGGGCCGGGGGATACGCAGTATTTT.

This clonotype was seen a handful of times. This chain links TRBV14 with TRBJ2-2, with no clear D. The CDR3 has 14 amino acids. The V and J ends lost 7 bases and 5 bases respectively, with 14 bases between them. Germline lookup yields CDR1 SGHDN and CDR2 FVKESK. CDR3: CASTLSPSTGELFF. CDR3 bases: TGTGCCAGCACCCTATCCCCGTCGACCGGGGAGCTGTTTTTT.

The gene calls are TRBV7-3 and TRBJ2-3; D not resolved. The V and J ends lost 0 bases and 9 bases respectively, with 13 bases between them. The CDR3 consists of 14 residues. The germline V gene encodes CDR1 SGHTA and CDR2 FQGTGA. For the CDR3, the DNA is TGTGCCAGCAGCTTAACGATGGGTCAGCAGACGCAGTATTTT. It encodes CASSLTMGQQTQYF.

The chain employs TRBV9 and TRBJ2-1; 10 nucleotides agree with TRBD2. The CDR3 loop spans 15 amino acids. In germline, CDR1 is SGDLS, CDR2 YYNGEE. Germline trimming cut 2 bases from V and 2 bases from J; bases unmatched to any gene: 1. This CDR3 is CASSVTSGPYNEQFF. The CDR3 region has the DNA TGTGCCAGCAGCGTGACTAGCGGGCCCTACAATGAGCAGTTCTTC.

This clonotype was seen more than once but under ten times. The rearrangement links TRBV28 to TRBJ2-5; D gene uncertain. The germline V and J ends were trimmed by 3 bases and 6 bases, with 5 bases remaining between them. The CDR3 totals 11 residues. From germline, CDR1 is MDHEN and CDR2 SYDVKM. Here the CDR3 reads CASSFEKTQYF. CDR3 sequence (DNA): TGTGCCAGCAGTTTTGAAAAGACCCAGTACTTC.

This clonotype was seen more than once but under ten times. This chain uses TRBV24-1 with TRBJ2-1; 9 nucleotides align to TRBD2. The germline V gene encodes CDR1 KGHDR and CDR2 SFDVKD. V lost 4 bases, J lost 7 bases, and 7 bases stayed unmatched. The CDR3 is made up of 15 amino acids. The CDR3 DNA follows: TGTGCCACCAGTGAATCGACTAGCGGACGGAATGAGCAGTTCTTC. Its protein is CATSESTSGRNEQFF.

The CDR3 region is CASKSSGSSYNEQFF. As DNA, the CDR3 is TGTGCCAGCAAGTCGAGCGGGAGCTCCTACAATGAGCAGTTCTTC. V usage is TRBV28 and J usage is TRBJ2-1, with 8 nucleotides matching TRBD2. Germline CDR1 reads MDHEN; CDR2 reads SYDVKM. The CDR3 contains 15 residues. V was clipped by 7 bases and J by 0 bases; unmatched bases: 5.

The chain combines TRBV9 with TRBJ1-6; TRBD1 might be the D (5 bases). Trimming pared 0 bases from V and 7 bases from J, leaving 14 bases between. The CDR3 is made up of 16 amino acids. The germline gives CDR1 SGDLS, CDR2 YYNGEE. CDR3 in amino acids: CASSVESGEGNSPLHF. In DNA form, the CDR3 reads TGTGCCAGCAGCGTAGAATCCGGTGAGGGGAATTCACCCCTCCACTTT.

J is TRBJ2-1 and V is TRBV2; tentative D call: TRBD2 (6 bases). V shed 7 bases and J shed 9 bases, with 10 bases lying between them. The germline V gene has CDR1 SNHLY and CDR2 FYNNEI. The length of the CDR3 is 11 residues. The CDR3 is CASIGGSEQFF. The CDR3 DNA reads TGTGCCAGCATTGGGGGGAGTGAGCAGTTCTTC.